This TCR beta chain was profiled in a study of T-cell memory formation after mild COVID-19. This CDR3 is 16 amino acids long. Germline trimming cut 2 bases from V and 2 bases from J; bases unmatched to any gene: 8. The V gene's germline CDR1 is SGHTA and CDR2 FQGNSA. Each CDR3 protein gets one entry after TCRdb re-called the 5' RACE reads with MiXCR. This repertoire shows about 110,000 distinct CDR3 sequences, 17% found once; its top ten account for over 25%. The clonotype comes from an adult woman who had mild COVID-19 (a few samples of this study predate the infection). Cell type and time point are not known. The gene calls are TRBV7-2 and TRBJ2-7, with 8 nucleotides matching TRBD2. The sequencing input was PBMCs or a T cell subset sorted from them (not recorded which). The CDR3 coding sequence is TGTGCCAGCAGCTTACCCCAACTAGCGGTTACCTACGAGCAGTACTTC. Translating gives CASSLPQLAVTYEQYF.